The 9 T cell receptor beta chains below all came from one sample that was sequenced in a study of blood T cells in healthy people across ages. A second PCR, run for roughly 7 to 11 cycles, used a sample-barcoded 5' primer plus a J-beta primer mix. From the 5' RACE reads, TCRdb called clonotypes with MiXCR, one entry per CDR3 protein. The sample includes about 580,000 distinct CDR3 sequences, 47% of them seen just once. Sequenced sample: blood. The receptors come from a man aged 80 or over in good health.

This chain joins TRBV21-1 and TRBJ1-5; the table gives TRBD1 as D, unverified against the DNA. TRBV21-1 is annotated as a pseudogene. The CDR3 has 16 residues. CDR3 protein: CASSRRGQARSRPQHF. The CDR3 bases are TGTGCCAGCAGCCGCCGGGGGCAGGCTCGGTCTCGGCCCCAGCATTTT.

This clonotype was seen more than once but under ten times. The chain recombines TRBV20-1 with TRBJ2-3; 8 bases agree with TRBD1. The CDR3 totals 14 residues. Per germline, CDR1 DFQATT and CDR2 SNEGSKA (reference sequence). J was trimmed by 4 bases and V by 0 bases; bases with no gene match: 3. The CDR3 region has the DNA TGCAGTGCTAGAGATCCCAGGGGGCCAGATACGCAGTATTTT. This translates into CSARDPRGPDTQYF.

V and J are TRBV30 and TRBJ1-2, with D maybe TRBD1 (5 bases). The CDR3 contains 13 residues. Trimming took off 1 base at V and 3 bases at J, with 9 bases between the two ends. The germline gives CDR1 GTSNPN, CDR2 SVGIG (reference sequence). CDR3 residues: CAWSGGTDYGYTF. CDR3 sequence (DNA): TGTGCCTGGAGTGGAGGGACCGACTATGGCTACACCTTC.

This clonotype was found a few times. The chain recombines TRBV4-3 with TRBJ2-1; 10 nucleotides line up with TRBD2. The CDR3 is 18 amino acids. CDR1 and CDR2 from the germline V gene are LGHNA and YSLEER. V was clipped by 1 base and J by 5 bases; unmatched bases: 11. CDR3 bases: TGCGCCAGCAGCCAAGCCAGCCCCCTAGCGGGAGTTAACAATGAGCAGTTCTTC. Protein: CASSQASPLAGVNNEQFF.

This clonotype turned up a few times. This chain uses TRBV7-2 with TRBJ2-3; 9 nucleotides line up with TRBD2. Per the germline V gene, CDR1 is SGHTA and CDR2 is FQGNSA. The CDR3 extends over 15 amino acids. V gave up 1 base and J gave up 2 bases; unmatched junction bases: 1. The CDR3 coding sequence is TGTGCCAGCAGCTTAGTAGCGGGAGTCACAGATACGCAGTATTTT. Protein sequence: CASSLVAGVTDTQYF.

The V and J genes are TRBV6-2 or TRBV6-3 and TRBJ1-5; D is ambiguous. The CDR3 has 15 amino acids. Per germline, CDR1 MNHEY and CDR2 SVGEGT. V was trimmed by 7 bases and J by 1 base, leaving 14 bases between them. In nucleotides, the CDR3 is TGTGCCAGCAATCCGGGAGGCGGGAGCAATCAGCCCCAGCATTTT. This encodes CASNPGGGSNQPQHF.

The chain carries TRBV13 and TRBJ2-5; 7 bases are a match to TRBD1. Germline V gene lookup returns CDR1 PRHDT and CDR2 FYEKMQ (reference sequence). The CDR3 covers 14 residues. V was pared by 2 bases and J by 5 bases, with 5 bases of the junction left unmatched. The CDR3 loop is CASSLPGQEETQYF. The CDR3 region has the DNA TGTGCCAGCAGCTTACCTGGACAGGAGGAGACCCAGTACTTC.

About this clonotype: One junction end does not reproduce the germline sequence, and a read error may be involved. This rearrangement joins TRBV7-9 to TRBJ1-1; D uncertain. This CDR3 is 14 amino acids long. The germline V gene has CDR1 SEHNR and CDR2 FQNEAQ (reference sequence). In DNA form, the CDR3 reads TGTTCCAGCAGCCTACTACTCTTGAACACTGAAGCTTTCTTT. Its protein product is CSSSLLLLNTEAFF.

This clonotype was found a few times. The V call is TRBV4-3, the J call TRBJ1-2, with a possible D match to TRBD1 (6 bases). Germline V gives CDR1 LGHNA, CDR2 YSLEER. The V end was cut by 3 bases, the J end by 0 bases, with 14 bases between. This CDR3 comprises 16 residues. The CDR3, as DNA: TGCGCCAGCAGCCAGAATGGGGGCGACCCTAACTATGGCTACACCTTC. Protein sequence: CASSQNGGDPNYGYTF.